The 20 T cell receptor beta chains below were found in one sample sequenced in a study of blood T cell repertoires in COVID-19. The table came from immunoSEQ multiplex PCR; TCRdb's copy has only in-frame clones and leaves some out. Among roughly 59,000 clones listed, approximately 80% were seen once. Sequenced input: peripheral blood. Receptor source: a man older than 75 with acute or convalescent COVID-19.

The V gene is TRBV5-1, the J gene TRBJ1-5; no reliable D call. CDR3 length equals 14 residues. V was trimmed by 0 bases and J by 4 bases, leaving 8 bases between them. CDR1 and CDR2 from the germline V gene are SGHRS and YFSETQ. The CDR3 spells CASSLGGGNQPQHF. CDR3 sequence (DNA): TGCGCCAGCAGCTTGGGAGGAGGGAATCAGCCCCAGCATTTT.

The chain recombines TRBV10-1 with TRBJ2-3; 8 nucleotides match TRBD1. Germline V gene lookup returns CDR1 WNHNN and CDR2 SYGVQD (reference sequence). The ends lost 3 bases at V and 1 base at J; junction bases unmatched: 3. The CDR3 runs 15 residues. DNA of the CDR3: TGCGCCAGCAGTGAAGGACAGGGAGGCACAGATACGCAGTATTTT. Protein: CASSEGQGGTDTQYF.

The chain couples TRBV11-3 to TRBJ1-1, with 7 bases fitting TRBD1. Germline CDR1 reads SGHNT; CDR2 reads YENEEA. V lost 5 bases and J lost 0; bases outside the gene matches: 0. The CDR3 is 13 amino acids. The CDR3 DNA follows: TGTGCCAGCAGCGGGACAGTGAACACTGAAGCTTTCTTT. Translated: CASSGTVNTEAFF.

The V call is TRBV28, the J call TRBJ1-5; D is possibly TRBD1 (6 bases). This CDR3 has 14 residues. Germline CDR1 reads MDHEN; CDR2 reads SYDVKM. The V end lost 6 bases, the J end lost 9 bases, and 18 bases lay between the germline ends. CDR3 DNA sequence: TGTGCCAGCAGATTACAGGGAGGAAGGAGGCCCCAGCATTTT. This translates into CASRLQGGRRPQHF.

V usage is TRBV7-9 and J usage is TRBJ2-3, with a possible D match to TRBD2 (6 bases). The germline V and J ends were trimmed by 5 bases and 0 bases, with 21 bases remaining between them. The CDR3 contains 18 residues. CDR1 and CDR2 (germline): SEHNR, FQNEAQ (reference sequence). The CDR3 loop is CASSADTWRDSSTDTQYF. CDR3 nucleotide sequence: TGTGCCAGCAGCGCAGACACGTGGCGGGACTCTAGCACAGATACGCAGTATTTT.

V and J are TRBV11-3 and TRBJ2-5, with 7 bases fitting TRBD2. The germline gives CDR1 SGHNT, CDR2 YENEEA. CDR3 size: 17 residues. The ends lost 5 bases at V and 7 bases at J; junction bases unmatched: 19. The CDR3 loop is CASSLMETGTWGGTQYF. CDR3 DNA: TGTGCCAGCAGCCTCATGGAGACCGGGACTTGGGGGGGGACCCAGTACTTC.

This clone is a singleton in its sample. The V gene is TRBV18, the J gene TRBJ2-7; D perhaps matches TRBD1 (5 bases). CDR3 length equals 13 residues. Looked up from germline, CDR1 is KGHSH and CDR2 is LQKENI. V gave up 2 bases and J gave up 4 bases, with 9 bases separating them. CDR3 in amino acids: CASSPSKGYEQYF. CDR3 nucleotides: TGTGCCAGCTCACCATCGAAGGGGTACGAGCAGTACTTC. Full variable domain (missing parts from reference TRBV18 and TRBJ2-7): NAGVMQNPRHLVRRRGQEARLRCSPMKGHSHVYWYRQLPEEGLKFMVYLQKENIIDESGMPKERFSAEFPKEGPSILRIQQVVRGDSAAYFCASSPSKGYEQYFGPGTRLTVT.

Points on this clone: At one end, the junction sequence differs from germline, possibly due to a read error. The chain links TRBV7-7 to TRBJ2-5; D is uncertain. The CDR3 loop spans 17 amino acids. The germline V gene has CDR1 SSHAT and CDR2 FNYEAQ (reference sequence). CDR3 DNA sequence: TGTGCTAGCAGCTTTTCAGCCGGGTCTTCTCCCCAAGAGACCCAGTACTTC. Protein sequence: CASSFSAGSSPQETQYF.

This clone occurred once. The J gene is TRBJ2-3, the V gene TRBV11-3, with TRBD2 matching 9 bases. Germline V gives CDR1 SGHNT, CDR2 YENEEA. The CDR3 consists of 17 residues. J was trimmed by 2 bases and V by 1 base; bases with no gene match: 7. The CDR3 nucleotides read TGTGCCAGCAGCTTAGGGAGGCTAGCGGGGCCCACAGATACGCAGTATTTT. Its translation is CASSLGRLAGPTDTQYF.

DNA for the CDR3: TGTGCCAGCAGCTTAGCGAAGCAGGGGGACTACAATGAGCAGTTCTTC. Translated: CASSLAKQGDYNEQFF. This rearrangement joins TRBV7-9 to TRBJ2-1, with TRBD1 matching over 7 bases. CDR3 length: 16 amino acids. The ends lost 0 bases at V and 3 bases at J; junction bases unmatched: 5. The germline gives CDR1 SEHNR, CDR2 FQNEAQ (reference sequence).

The genes are TRBV5-1 and TRBJ1-1; D is ambiguous. Germline V gives CDR1 SGHRS, CDR2 YFSETQ. V was pared by 5 bases and J by 3 bases, with 11 bases between. The CDR3 is 13 residues long. The CDR3 loop reads CASRRGADTEAFF. CDR3 nucleotide sequence: TGCGCCAGCAGGCGGGGAGCTGACACTGAAGCTTTCTTT.

This clone showed up just once. The chain uses TRBV7-9 and TRBJ1-3; D ambiguous. This CDR3 spans 14 amino acids. Germline-derived CDR1 and CDR2 are SEHNR and FQNEAQ (reference sequence). With 3 bases removed from V and 2 bases from J, the gap between germline ends came to 8 bases. CDR3 loop: CASSLLAAGNTIYF. The CDR3 nucleotides read TGTGCCAGCAGCTTGTTGGCTGCTGGAAACACCATATATTTT.

This chain joins TRBV5-1 and TRBJ2-1; 10 bases align to TRBD1. Germline V gives CDR1 SGHRS, CDR2 YFSETQ. This CDR3 has 15 amino acids. Trimming at V came to 3 bases and at J to 6 bases, leaving 6 bases not matched to a gene. CDR3 loop: CASSSTGTGVNEQFF. CDR3 bases: TGCGCCAGCAGCTCCACCGGGACAGGGGTCAATGAGCAGTTCTTC.

The rearrangement joins TRBV6-4 to TRBJ2-4; the D is unclear. This CDR3 has 13 amino acids. From germline, CDR1 is MRHNA and CDR2 SNTAGT. Trimming removed 3 bases at V and 9 bases at J, with 12 bases between. The CDR3: CASSETLTGIQYF. The CDR3 DNA follows: TGTGCCAGCAGTGAAACCCTGACGGGCATTCAGTACTTC.

The chain carries TRBV21-1 and TRBJ2-7; TRBD2, the table's D call, lacks a check against the DNA. TRBV21-1 is given as a pseudogene. This CDR3 is built from 15 residues. The CDR3 region is CASRGGSVVGYEQYF. CDR3 bases: TGTGCCAGCAGGGGGGGTTCGGTAGTCGGATACGAGCAGTACTTC.

Concerning this clone itself: A junction boundary mismatches the germline segment, possibly from a read error. The V and J genes are TRBV29-1 and TRBJ1-1; maybe TRBD1 (6 bases). The germline CDR1 and CDR2 sequences are SQVTM and ANQGSEA. The CDR3 length is 12 residues. The CDR3: CSVEGTPEGAFF. CDR3 coding DNA: TGCAGCGTGGAAGGGACACCGGAGGGGGCTTTCTTT.

The rearrangement joins TRBV3-1 (or the pseudogene TRBV3-2) to TRBJ2-5; 11 bases align to TRBD1. V lost 4 bases and J lost 2; bases outside the gene matches: 6. This CDR3 has 16 residues. Germline V gives CDR1 LGHDT, CDR2 YNNKEL (reference sequence). The CDR3 nucleotides are TGTGCCAGCAGCCGAACCGGGACAGGGGGGCAAGAGACCCAGTACTTC. It yields the protein CASSRTGTGGQETQYF.

This chain joins TRBV4-2 and TRBJ1-1; D remains unclear. The CDR3 totals 14 residues. Germline V gives CDR1 LGHNA, CDR2 YNFKEQ. The V and J ends lost 0 bases and 5 bases respectively, with 10 bases between them. CDR3 sequence (DNA): TGTGCCAGCAGCCAAGATGTGGGGAGGACTGAAGCTTTCTTT. It encodes CASSQDVGRTEAFF.

The rearrangement links TRBV11-2 to TRBJ1-3; possibly TRBD1 for D (5 bases). The CDR3 loop spans 17 amino acids. V lost 3 bases, J lost 0 bases, and 15 bases lay in between. Germline CDR1 reads SGHAT; CDR2 reads FQNNGV. This CDR3 is CASSFRGTQSSGNTIYF. CDR3 DNA: TGTGCCAGCAGCTTCCGGGGGACTCAGAGCTCTGGAAACACCATATATTTT.

The chain has TRBV13 and TRBJ2-3, with 8 bases fitting TRBD2. Germline V lookup: CDR1 PRHDT, CDR2 FYEKMQ (reference sequence). The CDR3 runs to 14 residues. After removal of 1 base from V and 4 bases from J, the junction contained 1 base not matched to a gene. In DNA, the CDR3 is TGTGCCAGCAGCTTAGAAGCGGGAGCAGATACGCAGTATTTT. This encodes CASSLEAGADTQYF.